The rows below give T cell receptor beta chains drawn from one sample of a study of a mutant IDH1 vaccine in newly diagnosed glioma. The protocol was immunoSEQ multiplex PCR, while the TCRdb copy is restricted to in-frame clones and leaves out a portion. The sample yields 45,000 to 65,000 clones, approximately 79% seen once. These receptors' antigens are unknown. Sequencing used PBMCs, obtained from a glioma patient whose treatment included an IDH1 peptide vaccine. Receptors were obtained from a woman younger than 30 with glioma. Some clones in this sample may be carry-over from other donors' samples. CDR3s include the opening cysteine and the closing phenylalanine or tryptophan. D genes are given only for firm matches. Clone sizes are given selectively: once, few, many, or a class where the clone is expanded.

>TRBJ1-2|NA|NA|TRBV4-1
TGCGCCAGCAGCCAAGATGCAGCCTCTAACTATGGCTACACCTTC
CASSQDAASNYGYTF
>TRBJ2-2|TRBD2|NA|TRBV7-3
TGTGCCAGCAGGGGGGGGACCGGGGAGCTGTTTTTT
CASRGGTGELFF
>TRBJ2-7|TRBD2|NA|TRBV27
TGTGCCAGCAGTTTCCTCGAGGGGAGGGCCGAGCAGTACTTC
CASSFLEGRAEQYF
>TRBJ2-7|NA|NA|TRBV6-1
TGTGCCAGCAGTGAAAACGAGGGGTCCTACGAGCAGTACTTC
CASSENEGSYEQYF
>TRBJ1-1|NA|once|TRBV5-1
TGCGCCAGCAGCTTGGCAGCAGCGGGGCATGAGAACACTGAAGCTTTCTTT
CASSLAAAGHENTEAFF
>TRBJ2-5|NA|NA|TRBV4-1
TGCGCCAGCAGCCAGCATACGGACTCCCGCGATGGGACCCAGTACTTC
CASSQHTDSRDGTQYF
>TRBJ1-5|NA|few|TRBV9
TGTGCCAGCAGCGTAGGGGGGAGGGAATACAATCAGCCCCAGCATTTT
CASSVGGREYNQPQHF
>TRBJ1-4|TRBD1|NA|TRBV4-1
TGCGCCAGCAGCCAATCCGTGGCAGGGGGAAAACTGTTTTTT
CASSQSVAGGKLFF
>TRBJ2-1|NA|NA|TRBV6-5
TGTGCCAGCAGTTATAGCGTCTACAATGAGCAGTTCTTC
CASSYSVYNEQFF
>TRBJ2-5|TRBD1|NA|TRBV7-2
TGTGCCAGCAGCTTCGACAGGGGAAGACAAGAGACCCAGTACTTC
CASSFDRGRQETQYF
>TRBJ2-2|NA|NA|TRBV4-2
TGTGCCAGCAGCCAAGAAGGGGGTAACAGACACACCGGGGAGCTGTTTTTT
CASSQEGGNRHTGELFF
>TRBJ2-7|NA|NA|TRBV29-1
TGCAGCGTTGTGTCTCTTACTTACGAGCAGTACTTC
CSVVSLTYEQYF
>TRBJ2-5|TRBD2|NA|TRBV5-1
TGCGCCAGCAGCTTGTTAGCGGGGGGAATGGGGGAGACCCAGTACTTC
CASSLLAGGMGETQYF
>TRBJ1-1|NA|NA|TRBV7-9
TGTGCCAGCAGCCACAGGGTCACTGAAGCTTTCTTT
CASSHRVTEAFF
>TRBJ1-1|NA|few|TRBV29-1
TGCAGCGTACGTATCCGTGACACTGAAGCTTTCTTT
CSVRIRDTEAFF
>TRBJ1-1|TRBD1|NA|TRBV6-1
TGTGCCAGCAGTGAAGAGACAGGGAGGGGGAACACTGAAGCTTTCTTT
CASSEETGRGNTEAFF
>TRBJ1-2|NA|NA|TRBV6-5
TGTGCCAGCAGCCAGGCGGGGACGCAAGGCTACACCTTC
CASSQAGTQGYTF
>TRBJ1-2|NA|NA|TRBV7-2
TGTGCCAGCAGCTCTCCCGGGACCGAGAACTATGGCTACACCTTC
CASSSPGTENYGYTF
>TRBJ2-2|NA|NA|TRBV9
TGTGCCAGCAGCCGGCTGGGCCGTAACACCGGGGAGCTGTTTTTT
CASSRLGRNTGELFF
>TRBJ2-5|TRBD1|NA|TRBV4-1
TGCGCCAGCAGCTCAGGGGGCACGGAGACCCAGTACTTC
CASSSGGTETQYF
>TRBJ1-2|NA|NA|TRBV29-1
TGCAGCGTTGATTTTGCGACAGACTATGGCTACACCTTC
CSVDFATDYGYTF
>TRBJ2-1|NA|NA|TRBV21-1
TGTGCCAGCAGCTACACTAAGCAAATAGGAGCGGGAGGACCGGATGAGCAGTTCTTC
CASSYTKQIGAGGPDEQFF
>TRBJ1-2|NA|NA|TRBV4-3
TGCGCCAGCAGCCAAGCTTCGCGGACAGTTTCTAACTATGGCTACACCTTC
CASSQASRTVSNYGYTF
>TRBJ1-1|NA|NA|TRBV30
TGCGCCTGGAGTGTACTGGGACTCACTGAAGCTTTCTTT
CAWSVLGLTEAFF
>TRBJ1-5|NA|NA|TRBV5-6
TGTGCCAGCAGCTTTGGGGCCAGCTACAATCAGCCCCAGCATTTT
CASSFGASYNQPQHF
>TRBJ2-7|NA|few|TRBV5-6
TGTGCCAGCAGCTTAGCACAGTTAGGCGAGCAGTACTTC
CASSLAQLGEQYF
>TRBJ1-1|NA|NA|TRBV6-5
TGTGCCAGCAGTTACGGGGGAGGCACTGAAGCTTTCTTT
CASSYGGGTEAFF
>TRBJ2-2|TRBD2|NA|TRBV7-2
TGTGCCAGCAAACGGGGGGGTTTAACCGGGGAGCTGTTTTTT
CASKRGGLTGELFF
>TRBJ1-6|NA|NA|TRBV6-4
TGTGCCAGCAGCGAGGCCTGGGATTCACCCCTCCACTTT
CASSEAWDSPLHF
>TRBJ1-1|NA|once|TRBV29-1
TGCAGCACCCAGAGGAACACTGAAGCTTTCTTT
CSTQRNTEAFF
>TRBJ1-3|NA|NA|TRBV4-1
TGCGCCAGCAGCCCGGATCTAGGACAGAGACCCTCTGGAAACACCATATATTTT
CASSPDLGQRPSGNTIYF
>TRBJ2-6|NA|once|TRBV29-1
TGCAGCGTTTCCAAGACAGGAACCGGCGGGGCCAACGTCCTGACTTTC
CSVSKTGTGGANVLTF
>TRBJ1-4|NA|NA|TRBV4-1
TGCGCCAGCAGCCAAGTTCTGGCGGGACCTAATGAAAAACTGTTTTTT
CASSQVLAGPNEKLFF
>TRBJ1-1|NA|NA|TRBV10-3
TGTGCCATCAGTGAGGACAGGACTCTGGAAGCTTTCTTT
CAISEDRTLEAFF
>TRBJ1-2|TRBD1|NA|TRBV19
TGTGCCAGTAGTTCAGGGGGTAACTATGGCTACACCTTC
CASSSGGNYGYTF
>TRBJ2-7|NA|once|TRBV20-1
TGCGGCGGAGGGGCACACGAGCAGTACTTC
CGGGAHEQYF
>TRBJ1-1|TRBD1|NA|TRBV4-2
TGTGCCAGCAGCCAAAATAAGGGACAGGGGTTGACTGAAGCTTTCTTT
CASSQNKGQGLTEAFF
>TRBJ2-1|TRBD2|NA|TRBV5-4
TGTGCCAGCAGCTCGGGACTAGCGGGAGAGGTTGAGCAGTTCTTC
CASSSGLAGEVEQFF
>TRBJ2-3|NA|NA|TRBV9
TGTGCCAGCAGCGTAGCTGGTAGGGCCACAAGCACAGATACGCAGTATTTT
CASSVAGRATSTDTQYF